The clone carrying this T cell receptor beta chain appeared many times. Its antigen is unknown. This specimen comes from a study of HIV-infected children after antiretroviral therapy interruption. Overall study context: Weeks 0, 12, interruption end (24 or 48), and about 3 years post-study gave interruption-arm samples. Samples from the continuous-treatment group were taken at weeks 0, 48 and 150.

The ends were cut back, 9 bases at V and 8 bases at J, with 17 bases in the middle. The CDR3 totals 13 residues. Germline values: CDR1 SEHNR, CDR2 FQNEAQ (reference sequence). The TCR library was built from RNA with a 3' RACE protocol and unique molecular identifiers. TCRdb ran MiXCR on the 3' RACE reads and lists one entry per CDR3 protein. The data show approximately 96,000 distinct CDR3 sequences, with about 6.9% seen just once and about 1.1% held by the top ten. Treatment denoted: PENTA 11 planned treatment interruption arm or continuous ART arm. Naive CD4+ CD45RA+ CD45RO- T cells were sorted from thawed PBMCs. Notes on the study in general: The Gini coefficient of naive CD4+ repertoires rose, returning to baseline by 3 years.

This TCR was sampled from a pool of human donors with HIV. V gene TRBV7-9 combines with J gene TRBJ1-3, with D tentatively TRBD1 (5 bases). Source: CD45RA+ CD4+ T cells from PBMCs, pooled from several time points, taken from a donor given antiretroviral therapy, either interrupted or continuous. Subset reported: naive CD4+ CD45RA+ CD45RO- T cells. Here the CDR3 reads CASTDISRDTIYF. The CDR3 DNA reads TGTGCCAGTACGGACATCTCTAGGGACACCATATATTTT.